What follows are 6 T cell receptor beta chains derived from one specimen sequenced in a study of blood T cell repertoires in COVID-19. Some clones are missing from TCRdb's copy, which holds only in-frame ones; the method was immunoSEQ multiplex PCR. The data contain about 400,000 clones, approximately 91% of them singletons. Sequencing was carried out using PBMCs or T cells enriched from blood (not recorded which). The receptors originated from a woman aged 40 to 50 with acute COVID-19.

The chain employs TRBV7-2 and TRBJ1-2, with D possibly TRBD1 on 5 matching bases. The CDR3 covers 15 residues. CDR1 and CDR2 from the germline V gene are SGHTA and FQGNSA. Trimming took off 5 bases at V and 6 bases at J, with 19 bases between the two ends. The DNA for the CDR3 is TGTGCCAGCAGCCTCACTGGACATCTAGTAAATGGCTACACCTTC. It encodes CASSLTGHLVNGYTF.

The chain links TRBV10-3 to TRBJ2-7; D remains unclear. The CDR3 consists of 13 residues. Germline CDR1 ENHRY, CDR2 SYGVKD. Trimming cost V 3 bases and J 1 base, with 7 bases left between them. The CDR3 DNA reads TGTGCCATCAGTGACCGAGTATCCTACGAGCAGTACTTC. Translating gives CAISDRVSYEQYF.

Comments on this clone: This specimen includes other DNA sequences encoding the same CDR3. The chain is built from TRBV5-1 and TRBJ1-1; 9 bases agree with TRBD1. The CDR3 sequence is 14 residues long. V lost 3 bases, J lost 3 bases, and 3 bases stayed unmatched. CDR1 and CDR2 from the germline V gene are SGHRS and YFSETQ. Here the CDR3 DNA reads TGCGCCAGCAGCTGGGGACAGGGAGACACTGAAGCTTTCTTT. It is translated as CASSWGQGDTEAFF.

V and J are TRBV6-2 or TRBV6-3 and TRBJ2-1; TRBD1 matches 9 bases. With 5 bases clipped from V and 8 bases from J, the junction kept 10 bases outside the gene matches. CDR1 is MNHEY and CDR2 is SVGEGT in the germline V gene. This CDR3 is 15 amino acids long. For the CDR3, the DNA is TGTGCCAGCAGTGTAGGCGGACAGGGGATCTATGAGCAGTTCTTC. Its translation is CASSVGGQGIYEQFF.

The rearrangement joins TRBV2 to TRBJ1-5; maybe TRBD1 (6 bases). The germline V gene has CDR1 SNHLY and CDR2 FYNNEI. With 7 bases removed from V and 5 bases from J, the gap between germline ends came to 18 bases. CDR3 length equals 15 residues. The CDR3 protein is CASNDRMSTDQPQHF. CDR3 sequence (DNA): TGTGCCAGCAACGACAGGATGTCAACAGATCAGCCCCAGCATTTT.

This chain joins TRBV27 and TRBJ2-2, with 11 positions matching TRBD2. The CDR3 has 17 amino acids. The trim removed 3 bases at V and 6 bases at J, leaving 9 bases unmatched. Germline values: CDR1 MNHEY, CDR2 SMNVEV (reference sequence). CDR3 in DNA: TGTGCCAGCAGTTTTCGCAGTAGCGGGGGGGCCCCCGGGGAGCTGTTTTTT. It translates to CASSFRSSGGAPGELFF.